The entry that follows covers one T cell receptor beta chain sequence. The data derive from a study of blood T cell repertoires in COVID-19. Looking at the study overall: The study drew acute and convalescent COVID-19 samples from the United States, Italy and Spain. Sample material is recorded as cDNA or gDNA derived from T cells, B-cell-depleted T cells, or PBMCs.

V was clipped by 6 bases and J by 5 bases; unmatched bases: 18. CDR3 length: 18 amino acids. The germline V gene has CDR1 MNHEY and CDR2 SVGEGT. Original methodology: Cell counts per sample came from amplifying reference gene primers. Only in-frame clones appear in the TCRdb table, and some are missing; sequencing was by immunoSEQ multiplex PCR. V, J and clone size derive from that table, while D and trimming were established from the DNA sequence. The data contain around 25,000 clones, around nine tenths of them singletons. Material: peripheral blood. J is TRBJ2-7 and V is TRBV6-2 or TRBV6-3, with TRBD2 identical over 11 bases. The clonotype comes from a man aged 45 to 65 with active COVID-19. This CDR3 is CASSPGLLAGEWWDEQYF. CDR3 coding DNA: TGTGCCAGCAGCCCCGGGTTACTAGCGGGAGAGTGGTGGGACGAGCAGTACTTC.